Listed below are T cell receptor beta chains from one sample, sequenced in a study of blood T cell repertoires in COVID-19. Sequencing used immunoSEQ multiplex PCR; TCRdb keeps in-frame clones, though not all of them. The sample consists of 170,000 or so clones, approximately 83% of them appearing once. Sequences were obtained from peripheral blood. The origin of the receptors is a woman aged 55-75 years with acute or convalescent COVID-19. The CDR3 runs from the conserved cysteine through the conserved F or W. D genes are given only for firm matches. Part of the rows lack a size; the others show once, few, many or a class for expanded clones.

clone size: .
D gene: .
V gene: TRBV1
J gene: TRBJ1-6
CDR3 DNA: TGCACCAGCAGCCAAGAACCCGGTAAGTACCTCCACTTT
CDR3 protein: CTSSQEPGKYLHF

clone size: few
D gene: TRBD1
V gene: TRBV27
J gene: TRBJ1-5
CDR3 DNA: TGTGCCAGCAGTTTAAGACAGGGTGAATGGAATCAGCCCCAGCATTTT
CDR3 protein: CASSLRQGEWNQPQHF

clone size: .
D gene: .
V gene: TRBV5-4
J gene: TRBJ2-3
CDR3 DNA: TGTGCCAGCAGCGCGGGGGCTGGGGCAGGGGTAACAGATACGCAGTATTTT
CDR3 protein: CASSAGAGAGVTDTQYF

clone size: .
D gene: .
V gene: TRBV3-1/TRBV3-2
J gene: TRBJ1-4
CDR3 DNA: TGTGCCAGCAGCCAAGACAGGGAGGTGTCGAGAAAACTGTTTTTT
CDR3 protein: CASSQDREVSRKLFF

clone size: .
D gene: .
V gene: TRBV2
J gene: TRBJ1-2
CDR3 DNA: TGTGCCAGCAGTGAATTGGGGGGAGCTAACTATGGCTACACCTTC
CDR3 protein: CASSELGGANYGYTF

clone size: .
D gene: .
V gene: TRBV6-1
J gene: TRBJ1-5
CDR3 DNA: TGTGCCAGCAGTGAAAGGAGGCAGGGGTACAATCAGCCCCAGCATTTT
CDR3 protein: CASSERRQGYNQPQHF

clone size: .
D gene: TRBD1
V gene: TRBV24-1
J gene: TRBJ1-5
CDR3 DNA: TGTGCCACCAGGTCAGGGACAGGCGGGCAGCCCCAGCATTTT
CDR3 protein: CATRSGTGGQPQHF

clone size: .
D gene: TRBD1
V gene: TRBV7-9
J gene: TRBJ2-7
CDR3 DNA: TGTGCCAGCAGCGAGGGACAGGGGACCTACGAGCAGTACTTC
CDR3 protein: CASSEGQGTYEQYF

clone size: few
D gene: .
V gene: TRBV4-2
J gene: TRBJ1-2
CDR3 DNA: TGTGCCAGCAGCCAAGACCCGGCCGGAGCTAACTATGGCTACACCTTC
CDR3 protein: CASSQDPAGANYGYTF

clone size: .
D gene: TRBD1
V gene: TRBV18
J gene: TRBJ2-1
CDR3 DNA: TGTGCCAGCTCACAGGACAGGGTTGTCGATGAGCAGTTCTTC
CDR3 protein: CASSQDRVVDEQFF

clone size: .
D gene: .
V gene: TRBV28
J gene: TRBJ1-5
CDR3 DNA: TGTGCCAGCAGAGAGGGGGTCGGCAATCAGCCCCAGCATTTT
CDR3 protein: CASREGVGNQPQHF

clone size: .
D gene: .
V gene: TRBV2
J gene: TRBJ1-2
CDR3 DNA: TGTGCCAGCAGTACAGGGAACTATGGCTACACCTTC
CDR3 protein: CASSTGNYGYTF

clone size: .
D gene: .
V gene: TRBV9
J gene: TRBJ2-1
CDR3 DNA: TGTGCCAGCAGCGCCTATCCGAGCTCCTACAATGAGCAGTTCTTC
CDR3 protein: CASSAYPSSYNEQFF

clone size: .
D gene: TRBD1
V gene: TRBV5-6
J gene: TRBJ1-2
CDR3 DNA: TGTGCCAGCAGCCCCGGGACAGGGGCCGGCTACACCTTC
CDR3 protein: CASSPGTGAGYTF

clone size: .
D gene: TRBD1
V gene: TRBV4-3
J gene: TRBJ2-2
CDR3 DNA: TGCGCCAGCAGCCACGGACAGGGGGCGGGGGAGCTGTTTTTT
CDR3 protein: CASSHGQGAGELFF

clone size: .
D gene: TRBD2
V gene: TRBV4-2
J gene: TRBJ2-3
CDR3 DNA: TGTGCCAGCAGCCGTTCGACTAGCGGGGGGGTTATAGATACGCAGTATTTT
CDR3 protein: CASSRSTSGGVIDTQYF

clone size: .
D gene: TRBD2
V gene: TRBV18
J gene: TRBJ2-1
CDR3 DNA: TGTGCCAGCTCACCGGGACTAGCGGGGGACAATGAGCAGTTCTTC
CDR3 protein: CASSPGLAGDNEQFF

clone size: few
D gene: .
V gene: TRBV9
J gene: TRBJ2-2
CDR3 DNA: TGTGCCAGCAGCGTTGGCTCAATGAACACCGGGGAGCTGTTTTTT
CDR3 protein: CASSVGSMNTGELFF

clone size: many
D gene: .
V gene: TRBV19
J gene: TRBJ1-5
CDR3 DNA: TGTGCCAGTAGTATCGCGGGGGTATGGAATCAGCCCCAGCATTTT
CDR3 protein: CASSIAGVWNQPQHF

clone size: .
D gene: TRBD1
V gene: TRBV6-5
J gene: TRBJ2-4
CDR3 DNA: TGTGCCAGCAGTTCCGGGACAGGGGTGGGTAGGAACATTCAGTACTTC
CDR3 protein: CASSSGTGVGRNIQYF

clone size: .
D gene: TRBD2
V gene: TRBV5-4
J gene: TRBJ2-1
CDR3 DNA: TGTGCCAGCAGCTCGGGACTAGCGGGGGATGAGCAGTTCTTC
CDR3 protein: CASSSGLAGDEQFF

clone size: .
D gene: TRBD1
V gene: TRBV9
J gene: TRBJ1-1
CDR3 DNA: TGTGCCAGCAGCGTAGGGCAGGGGGCCCCTCTAACTGAAGCTTTCTTT
CDR3 protein: CASSVGQGAPLTEAFF

clone size: .
D gene: .
V gene: TRBV6-6
J gene: TRBJ2-1
CDR3 DNA: TGTGCCAGCAGAGCGTTCTCCTACAATGAGCAGTTCTTC
CDR3 protein: CASRAFSYNEQFF

clone size: .
D gene: .
V gene: TRBV6-2/TRBV6-3
J gene: TRBJ2-7
CDR3 DNA: TGTGCCAGCAGTCTGCAGGGGAGCTCCTACGAGCAGTACTTC
CDR3 protein: CASSLQGSSYEQYF

clone size: few
D gene: .
V gene: TRBV5-5
J gene: TRBJ1-4
CDR3 DNA: TGTGCCAGCAGACGGGGTGGGGCAACTAATGAAAAACTGTTTTTT
CDR3 protein: CASRRGGATNEKLFF

clone size: .
D gene: .
V gene: TRBV28
J gene: TRBJ1-5
CDR3 DNA: TGTGCCAGCAGTGGGAGGTTGAATCAGCCCCAGCATTTT
CDR3 protein: CASSGRLNQPQHF

clone size: .
D gene: TRBD1
V gene: TRBV3-1/TRBV3-2
J gene: TRBJ1-1
CDR3 DNA: TGTGCCAGCAGCCAAGATTGGGACAGTAGGAACACTGAAGCTTTCTTT
CDR3 protein: CASSQDWDSRNTEAFF

clone size: .
D gene: .
V gene: TRBV5-1
J gene: TRBJ2-3
CDR3 DNA: TGCGCCAGCAGCTTGTTGTCCCAGCTAGCCACAGATACGCAGTATTTT
CDR3 protein: CASSLLSQLATDTQYF

clone size: .
D gene: .
V gene: TRBV27
J gene: TRBJ2-1
CDR3 DNA: TGTGCCAGCAGTTCGCGGGCGAGTTACAATGAGCAGTTCTTC
CDR3 protein: CASSSRASYNEQFF

clone size: .
D gene: TRBD1
V gene: TRBV30
J gene: TRBJ2-1
CDR3 DNA: TGTGCCTGGAAGGCAGGGGGAAATGAGCAGTTCTTC
CDR3 protein: CAWKAGGNEQFF

clone size: .
D gene: .
V gene: TRBV9
J gene: TRBJ2-1
CDR3 DNA: TGTGCCAGCAGCGTAGTGGGAGCGGGCAATGAGCAGTTCTTC
CDR3 protein: CASSVVGAGNEQFF

clone size: .
D gene: .
V gene: TRBV2
J gene: TRBJ2-7
CDR3 DNA: TGTGCCAGCAGTGTAGATTACGAGCAGTACTTC
CDR3 protein: CASSVDYEQYF